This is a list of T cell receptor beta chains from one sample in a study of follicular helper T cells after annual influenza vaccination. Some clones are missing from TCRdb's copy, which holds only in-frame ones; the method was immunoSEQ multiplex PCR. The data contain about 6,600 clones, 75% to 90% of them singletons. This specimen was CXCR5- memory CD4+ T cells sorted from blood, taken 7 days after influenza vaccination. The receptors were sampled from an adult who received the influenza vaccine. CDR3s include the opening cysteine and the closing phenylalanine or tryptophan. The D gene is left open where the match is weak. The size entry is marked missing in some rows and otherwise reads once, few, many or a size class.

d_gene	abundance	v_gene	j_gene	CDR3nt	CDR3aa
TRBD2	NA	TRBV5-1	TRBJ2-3	TGCGCCAGCAGCTTGGTAAGCGGGGACACAGATACGCAGTATTTT	CASSLVSGDTDTQYF
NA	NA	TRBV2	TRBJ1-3	TGTGCCAGCAGTGAAGGACGAAACACCATATATTTT	CASSEGRNTIYF
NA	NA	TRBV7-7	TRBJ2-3	TGTGCCAGCAGCTTAGCTGGGGACTATACGCAGTATTTT	CASSLAGDYTQYF
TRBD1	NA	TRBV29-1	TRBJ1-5	TGCAGCGTTGGTTCAGGGGGCATAGATCAGCCCCAGCATTTT	CSVGSGGIDQPQHF
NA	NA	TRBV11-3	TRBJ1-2	TGTGCCAGCAGCTCGCAGGGAGGTGGCTACACCTTC	CASSSQGGGYTF
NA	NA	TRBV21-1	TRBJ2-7	TGTGCCAGCAGCAAAGCTAAGGGCCGTCACAACAGGGGCGAGAATTACGAGCAGTACTTC	CASSKAKGRHNRGENYEQYF
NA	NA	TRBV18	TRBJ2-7	TGTGCCAGCTCACCTCCAGGGTCCTACGAGCAGTACTTC	CASSPPGSYEQYF
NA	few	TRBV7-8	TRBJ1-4	TGTGCCAGCAGCTCGCCGGCCCGGGGTGAAAAACTGTTTTTT	CASSSPARGEKLFF
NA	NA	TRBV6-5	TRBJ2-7	TGTGCCAGCAGCCCCCTACCGATTTACGAGCAGTACTTC	CASSPLPIYEQYF
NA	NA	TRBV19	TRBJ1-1	TGTGCCAGTAGTATAGGGCCCCGTGCGGGGAACACTGAAGCTTTCTTT	CASSIGPRAGNTEAFF
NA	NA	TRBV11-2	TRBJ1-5	TGTGCCAGCAGCCCTAGCCTTAGCAATCAGCCCCAGCATTTT	CASSPSLSNQPQHF
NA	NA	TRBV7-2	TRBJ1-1	TGTGCCAGCAGCTTAGGGGCGGGGCGCCAGAACACTGAAGCTTTCTTT	CASSLGAGRQNTEAFF
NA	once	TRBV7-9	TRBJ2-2	TGTGCCAGCAGCTTATCTGGGCCTTTCGCCGGGGAGCTGTTTTTT	CASSLSGPFAGELFF
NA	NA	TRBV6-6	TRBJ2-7	TGTGCCAGCAGTTACACCGGCGGCTACGAGCAGTACTTC	CASSYTGGYEQYF
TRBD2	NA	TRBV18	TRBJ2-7	TGTGCCAGCTCACTCGGGACTAGCGGGGGGGGATACGAGCAGTACTTC	CASSLGTSGGGYEQYF
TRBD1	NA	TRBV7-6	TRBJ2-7	TGTGCCAGCAGCTTAGGTGTCGTGGGACAGGGAAGGGTGTACGAGCAGTACTTC	CASSLGVVGQGRVYEQYF
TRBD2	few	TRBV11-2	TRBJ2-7	TGTGCCAGCAGCCCGCGGACTAGCGGAGTATACGAGCAGTACTTC	CASSPRTSGVYEQYF
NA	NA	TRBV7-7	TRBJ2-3	TGTGCTAGCAGCTTTACCCGGACAGATACGCAGTATTTT	CASSFTRTDTQYF
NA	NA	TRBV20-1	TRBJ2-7	TGCAGTGCTGGGGAACGCGTCGAGCAGTACTTC	CSAGERVEQYF
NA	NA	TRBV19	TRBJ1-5	TGTGCCAGTCGTTATCAGGGCTTCGGTCAGCCCCAGCATTTT	CASRYQGFGQPQHF
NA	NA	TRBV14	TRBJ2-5	TGTGCCAGCAGCCAAGACCAGGAGGAGACCCAGTACTTC	CASSQDQEETQYF
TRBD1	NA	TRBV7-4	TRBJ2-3	TGTGCCAGCAGCCTAAGGGACAGGGGCACAGATACGCAGTATTTT	CASSLRDRGTDTQYF